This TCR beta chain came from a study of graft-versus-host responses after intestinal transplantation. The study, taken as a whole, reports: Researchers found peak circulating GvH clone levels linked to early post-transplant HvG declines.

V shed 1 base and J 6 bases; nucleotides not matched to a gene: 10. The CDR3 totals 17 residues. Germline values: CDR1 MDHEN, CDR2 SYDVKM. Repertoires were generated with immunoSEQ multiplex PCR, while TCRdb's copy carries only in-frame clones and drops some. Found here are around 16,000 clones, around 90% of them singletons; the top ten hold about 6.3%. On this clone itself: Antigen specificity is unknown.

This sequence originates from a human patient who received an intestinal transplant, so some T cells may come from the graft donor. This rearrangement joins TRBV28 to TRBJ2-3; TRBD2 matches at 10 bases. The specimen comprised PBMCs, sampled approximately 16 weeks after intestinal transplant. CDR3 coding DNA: TGTGCCAGCAGTTTATTTATCCCTAGCGGGAGTTTGGATACGCAGTATTTT. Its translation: CASSLFIPSGSLDTQYF.